This TCR beta chain is from a study of T-cell reconstitution after alpha-beta-depleted transplantation in children. The study, taken as a whole, reports: From newly produced T cells came most of the T-cell counts and diversity one year after transplant. Several hundred graft clones that had expanded were reportedly the source of alpha-beta T cells about two months after transplant. High day-60 TCRbeta diversity in some patients came from surviving recipient T cells and thymic progenitors.

The CDR3 is 14 residues long. Germline CDR1 SGHRS, CDR2 YFSETQ. Trimming took off 4 bases at V and 4 bases at J, with 14 bases between the two ends. The table lists this clonotype with a few counts. Its antigen is unknown. The TCRbeta library incorporated unique molecular identifiers. Via MiXCR, TCRdb re-called the PCR reads, giving one row per CDR3 protein. Of 450,000 to 700,000 distinct CDR3 sequences in the sample, 25% to 30% were seen once. Here the sequenced sample was PBMCs, taken before TCRalphabeta/CD19-depleted stem cell transplant. The clonotype comes from a boy under two years old with Wiskott-Aldrich syndrome, due to receive a stem cell transplant. This sequence joins TRBV5-1 and TRBJ1-1; D may be TRBD1 (5 bases). The DNA of the CDR3 is TGCGCCAGCAGCCCCGGGACTCTATCCACTGAAGCTTTCTTT. It is translated as CASSPGTLSTEAFF.